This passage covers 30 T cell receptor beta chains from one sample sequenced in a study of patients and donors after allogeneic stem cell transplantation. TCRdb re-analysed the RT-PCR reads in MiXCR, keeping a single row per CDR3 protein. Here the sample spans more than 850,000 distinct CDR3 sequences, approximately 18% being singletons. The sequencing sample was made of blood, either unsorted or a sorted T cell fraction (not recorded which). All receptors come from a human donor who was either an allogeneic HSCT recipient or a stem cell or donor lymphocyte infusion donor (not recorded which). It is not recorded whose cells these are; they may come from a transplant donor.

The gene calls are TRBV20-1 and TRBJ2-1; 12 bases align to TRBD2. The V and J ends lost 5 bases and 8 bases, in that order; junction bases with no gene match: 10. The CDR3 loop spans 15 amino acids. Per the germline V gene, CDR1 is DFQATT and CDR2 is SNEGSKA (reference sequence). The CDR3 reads CSAPDRTSGKYEQFF. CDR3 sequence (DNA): TGCAGTGCTCCTGACCGGACTAGCGGGAAGTATGAGCAGTTCTTC.

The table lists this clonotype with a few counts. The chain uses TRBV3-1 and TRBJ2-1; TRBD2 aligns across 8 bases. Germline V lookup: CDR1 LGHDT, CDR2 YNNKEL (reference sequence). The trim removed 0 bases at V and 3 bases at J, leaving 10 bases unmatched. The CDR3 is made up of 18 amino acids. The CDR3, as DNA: TGTGCCAGCAGCCAAGACATTGTTTCCGGGACTAGCTACAATGAGCAGTTCTTC. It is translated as CASSQDIVSGTSYNEQFF.

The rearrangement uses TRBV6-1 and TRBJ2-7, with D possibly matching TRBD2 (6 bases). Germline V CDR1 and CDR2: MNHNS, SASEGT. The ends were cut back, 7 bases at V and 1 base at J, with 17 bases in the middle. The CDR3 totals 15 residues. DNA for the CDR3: TGTGCCAGCAAAACTCGGGACTCTATATCCTACGAGCAGTACTTC. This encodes CASKTRDSISYEQYF.

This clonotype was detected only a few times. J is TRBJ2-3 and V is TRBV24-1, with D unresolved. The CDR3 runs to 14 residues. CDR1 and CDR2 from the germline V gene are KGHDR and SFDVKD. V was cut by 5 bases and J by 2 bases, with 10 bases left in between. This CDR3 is CATSGLRNTDTQYF. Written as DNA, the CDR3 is TGTGCCACCAGTGGCCTGAGGAACACAGATACGCAGTATTTT.

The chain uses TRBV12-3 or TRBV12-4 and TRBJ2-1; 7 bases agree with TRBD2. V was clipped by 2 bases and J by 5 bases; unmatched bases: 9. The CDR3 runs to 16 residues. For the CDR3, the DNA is TGTGCCAGCAGTTTACGGGGAGGGATAGTGAACAATGAGCAGTTCTTC. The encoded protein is CASSLRGGIVNNEQFF.

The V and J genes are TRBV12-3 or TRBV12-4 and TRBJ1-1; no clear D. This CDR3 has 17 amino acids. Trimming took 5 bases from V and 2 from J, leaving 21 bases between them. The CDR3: CASSLPQRGLLNTEAFF. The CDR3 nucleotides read TGTGCCAGCAGTCTCCCCCAGCGAGGCCTACTCAACACTGAAGCTTTCTTT.

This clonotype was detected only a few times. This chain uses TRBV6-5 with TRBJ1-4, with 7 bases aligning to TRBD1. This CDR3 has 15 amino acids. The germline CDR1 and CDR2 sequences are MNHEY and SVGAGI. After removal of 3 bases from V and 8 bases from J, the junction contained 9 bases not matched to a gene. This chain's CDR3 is CASSYLGGEREKLFF. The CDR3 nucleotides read TGTGCCAGCAGTTATCTAGGGGGCGAGAGGGAAAAACTGTTTTTT.

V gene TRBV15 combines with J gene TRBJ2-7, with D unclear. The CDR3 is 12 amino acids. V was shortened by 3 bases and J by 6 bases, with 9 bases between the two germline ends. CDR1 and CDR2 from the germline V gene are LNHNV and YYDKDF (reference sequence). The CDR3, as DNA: TGTGCCACCAGCAGGTGGATAGGCGAGCAGTACTTC. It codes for CATSRWIGEQYF. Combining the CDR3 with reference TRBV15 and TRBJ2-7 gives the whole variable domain DAMVIQNPRYQVTQFGKPVTLSCSQTLNHNVMYWYQQKSSQAPKLLFHYYDKDFNNEADTPDNFQSRRPNTSFCFLDIRSPGLGDTAMYLCATSRWIGEQYFGPGTRLTVT.

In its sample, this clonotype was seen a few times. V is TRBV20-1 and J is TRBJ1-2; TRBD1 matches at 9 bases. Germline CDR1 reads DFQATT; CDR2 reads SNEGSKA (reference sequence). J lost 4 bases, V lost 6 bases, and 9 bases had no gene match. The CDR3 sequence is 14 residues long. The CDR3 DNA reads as TGCAGTGCAAGGACAGGGGAAGGGAGCTATGGCTACACCTTC. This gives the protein CSARTGEGSYGYTF.

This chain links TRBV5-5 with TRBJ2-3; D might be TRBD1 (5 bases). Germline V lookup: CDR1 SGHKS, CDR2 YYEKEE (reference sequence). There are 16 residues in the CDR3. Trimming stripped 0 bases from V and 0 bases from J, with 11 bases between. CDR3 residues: CASSLGAGLSTDTQYF. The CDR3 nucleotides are TGTGCCAGCAGCTTGGGGGCAGGGCTTAGCACAGATACGCAGTATTTT.

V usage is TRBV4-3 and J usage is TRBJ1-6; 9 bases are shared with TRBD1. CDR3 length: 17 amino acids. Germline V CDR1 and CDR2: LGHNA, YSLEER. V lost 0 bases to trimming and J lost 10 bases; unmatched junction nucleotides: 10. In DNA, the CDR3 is TGCGCCAGCAGCCAAGATCCGGGACAGGGATGGAGATCACCCCTCCACTTT. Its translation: CASSQDPGQGWRSPLHF.

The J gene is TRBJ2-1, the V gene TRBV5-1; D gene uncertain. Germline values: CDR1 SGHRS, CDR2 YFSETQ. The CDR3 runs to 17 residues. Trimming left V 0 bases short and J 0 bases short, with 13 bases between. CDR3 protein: CASSLAVRRISYNEQFF. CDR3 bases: TGCGCCAGCAGCTTGGCTGTCCGAAGAATCTCCTACAATGAGCAGTTCTTC. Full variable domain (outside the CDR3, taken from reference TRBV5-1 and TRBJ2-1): KAGVTQTPRYLIKTRGQQVTLSCSPISGHRSVSWYQQTPGQGLQFLFEYFSETQRNKGNFPGRFSGRQFSNSRSEMNVSTLELGDSALYLCASSLAVRRISYNEQFFGPGTRLTVL.

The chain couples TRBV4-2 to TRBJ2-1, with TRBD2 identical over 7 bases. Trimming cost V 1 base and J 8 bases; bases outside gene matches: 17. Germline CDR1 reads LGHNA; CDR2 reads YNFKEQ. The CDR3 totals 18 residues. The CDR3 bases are TGTGCCAGCAGCCAAGGTAAGCCGGGAGGACCCCTCTTCGATGAGCAGTTCTTC. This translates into CASSQGKPGGPLFDEQFF.

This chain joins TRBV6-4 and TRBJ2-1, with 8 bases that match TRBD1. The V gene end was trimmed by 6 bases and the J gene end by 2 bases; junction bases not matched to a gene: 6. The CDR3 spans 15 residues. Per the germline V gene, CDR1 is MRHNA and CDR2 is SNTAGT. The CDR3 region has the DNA TGTGCCAGCAGAAAGACAGGGGCCCCCTACAATGAGCAGTTCTTC. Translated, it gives CASRKTGAPYNEQFF.

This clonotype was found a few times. CDR3 sequence reads: CSVEEGRPGLAVYNEQFF. CDR3 in DNA: TGCAGCGTTGAAGAGGGTCGACCGGGACTAGCGGTTTACAATGAGCAGTTCTTC. The chain is built from TRBV29-1 and TRBJ2-1; TRBD2 matches at 11 bases. This CDR3 is built from 18 residues. Germline loops: CDR1 SQVTM, CDR2 ANQGSEA. J gave up 4 bases and V 0 bases, and 11 bases lay outside the gene matches.

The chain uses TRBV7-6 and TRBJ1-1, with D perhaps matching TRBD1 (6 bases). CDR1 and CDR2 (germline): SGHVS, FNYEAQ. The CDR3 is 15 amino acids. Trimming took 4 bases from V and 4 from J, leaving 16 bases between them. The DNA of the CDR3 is TGTGCCAGCAGCTCACGCGCAGGGGTGGGCACTGAAGCTTTCTTT. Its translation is CASSSRAGVGTEAFF.

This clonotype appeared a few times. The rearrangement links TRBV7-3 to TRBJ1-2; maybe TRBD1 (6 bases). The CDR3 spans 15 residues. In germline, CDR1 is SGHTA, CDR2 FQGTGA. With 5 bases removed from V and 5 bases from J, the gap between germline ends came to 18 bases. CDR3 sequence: CASSPGARNKYGYTF. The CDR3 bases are TGTGCCAGCAGCCCGGGGGCACGGAATAAATATGGCTACACCTTC.

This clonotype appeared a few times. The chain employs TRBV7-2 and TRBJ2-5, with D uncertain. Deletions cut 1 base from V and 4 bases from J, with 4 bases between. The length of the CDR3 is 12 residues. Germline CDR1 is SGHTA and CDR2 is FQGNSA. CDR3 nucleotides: TGTGCCAGCAGCTTAGTAATAGAGACCCAGTACTTC. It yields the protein CASSLVIETQYF. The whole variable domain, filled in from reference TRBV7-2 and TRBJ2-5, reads GAGVSQSPSNKVTEKGKDVELRCDPISGHTALYWYRQSLGQGLEFLIYFQGNSAPDKSGLPSDRFSAERTGGSVSTLTIQRTQQEDSAVYLCASSLVIETQYFGPGTRLLVL.

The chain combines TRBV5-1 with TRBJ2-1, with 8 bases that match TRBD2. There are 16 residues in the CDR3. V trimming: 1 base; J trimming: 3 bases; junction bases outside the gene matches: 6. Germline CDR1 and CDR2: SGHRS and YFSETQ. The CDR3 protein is CASSLKISGVYNEQFF. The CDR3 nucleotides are TGCGCCAGCAGCTTGAAAATTAGCGGGGTCTACAATGAGCAGTTCTTC.

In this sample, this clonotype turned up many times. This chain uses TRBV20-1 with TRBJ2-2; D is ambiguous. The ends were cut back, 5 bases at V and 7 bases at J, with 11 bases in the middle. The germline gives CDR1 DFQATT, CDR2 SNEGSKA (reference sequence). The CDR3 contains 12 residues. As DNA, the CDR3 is TGCAGTGCTCCCGGTGGGGTCGGGGAGCTGTTTTTT. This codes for CSAPGGVGELFF.

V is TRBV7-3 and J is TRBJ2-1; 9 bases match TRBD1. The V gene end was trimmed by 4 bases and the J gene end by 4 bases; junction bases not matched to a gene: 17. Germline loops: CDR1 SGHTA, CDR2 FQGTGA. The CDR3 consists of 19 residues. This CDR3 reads CASSSTGAQGQGLYNEQFF. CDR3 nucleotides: TGTGCCAGCAGCTCCACCGGAGCGCAGGGACAGGGACTATACAATGAGCAGTTCTTC. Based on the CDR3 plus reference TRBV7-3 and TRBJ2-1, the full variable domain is GAGVSQTPSNKVTEKGKYVELRCDPISGHTALYWYRQSLGQGPEFLIYFQGTGAADDSGLPNDRFFAVRPEGSVSTLKIQRTERGDSAVYLCASSSTGAQGQGLYNEQFFGPGTRLTVL.

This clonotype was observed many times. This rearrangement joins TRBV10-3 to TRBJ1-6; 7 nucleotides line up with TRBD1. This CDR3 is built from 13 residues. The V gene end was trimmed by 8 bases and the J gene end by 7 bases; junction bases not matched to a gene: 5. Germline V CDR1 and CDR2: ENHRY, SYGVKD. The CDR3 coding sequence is TGTGCCATCCGAGGGGACAGAAATTCACCCCTCCACTTT. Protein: CAIRGDRNSPLHF.

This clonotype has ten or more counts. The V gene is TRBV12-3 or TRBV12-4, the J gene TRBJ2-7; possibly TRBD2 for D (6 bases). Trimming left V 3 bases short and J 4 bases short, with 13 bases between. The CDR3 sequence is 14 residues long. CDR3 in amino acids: CASSFGTHTYEQYF. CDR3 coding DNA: TGTGCCAGCAGTTTTGGGACTCATACGTACGAGCAGTACTTC.

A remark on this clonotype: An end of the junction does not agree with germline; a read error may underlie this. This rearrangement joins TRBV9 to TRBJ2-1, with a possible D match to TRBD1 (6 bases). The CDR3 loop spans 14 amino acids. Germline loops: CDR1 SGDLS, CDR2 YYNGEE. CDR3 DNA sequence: TGTGCCAGCAGCGTGGGGGCGTTCGACAATGAGCGGTTCTTC. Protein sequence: CASSVGAFDNERFF.

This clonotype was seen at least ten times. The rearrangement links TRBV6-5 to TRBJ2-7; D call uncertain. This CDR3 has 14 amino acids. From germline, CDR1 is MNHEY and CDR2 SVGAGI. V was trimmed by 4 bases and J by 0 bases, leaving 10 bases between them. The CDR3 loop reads CASSWSPASYEQYF. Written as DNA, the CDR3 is TGTGCCAGCAGTTGGTCCCCCGCCTCCTACGAGCAGTACTTC.

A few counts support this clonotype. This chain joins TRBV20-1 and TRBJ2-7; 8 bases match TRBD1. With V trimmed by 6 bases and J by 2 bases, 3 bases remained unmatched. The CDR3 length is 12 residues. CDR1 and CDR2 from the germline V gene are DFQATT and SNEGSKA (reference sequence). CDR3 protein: CSAGTGTYEQYF. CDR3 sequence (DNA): TGCAGTGCGGGGACAGGAACCTACGAGCAGTACTTC.

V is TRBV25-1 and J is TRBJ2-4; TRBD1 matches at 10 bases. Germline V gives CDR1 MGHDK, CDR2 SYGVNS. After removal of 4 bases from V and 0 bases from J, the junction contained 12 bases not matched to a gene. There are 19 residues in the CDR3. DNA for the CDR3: TGTGCCAGCAGTGGCCGGGACAGGGGATTTCCCCTAGCCAAAAACATTCAGTACTTC. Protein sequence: CASSGRDRGFPLAKNIQYF.

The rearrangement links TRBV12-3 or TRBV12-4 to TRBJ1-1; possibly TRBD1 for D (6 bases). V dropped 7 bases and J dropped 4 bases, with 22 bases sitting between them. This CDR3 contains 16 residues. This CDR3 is CASTSGPAGEGTEAFF. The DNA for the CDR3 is TGTGCCAGCACCTCCGGCCCGGCAGGGGAGGGCACTGAAGCTTTCTTT.

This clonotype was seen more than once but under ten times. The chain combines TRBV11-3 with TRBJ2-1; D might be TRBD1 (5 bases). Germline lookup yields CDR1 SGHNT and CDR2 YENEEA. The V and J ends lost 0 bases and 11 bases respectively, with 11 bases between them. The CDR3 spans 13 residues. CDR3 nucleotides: TGTGCCAGCAGCTTAGATCATATGGGGCAGCAGTTCTTC. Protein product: CASSLDHMGQQFF.

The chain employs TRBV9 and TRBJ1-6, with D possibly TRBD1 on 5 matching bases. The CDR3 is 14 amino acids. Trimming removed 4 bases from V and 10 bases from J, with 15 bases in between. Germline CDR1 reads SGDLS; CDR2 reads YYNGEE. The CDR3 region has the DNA TGTGCCAGCAGCCTTTGGGGGGAGAGATCACCCCTCCACTTT. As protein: CASSLWGERSPLHF.